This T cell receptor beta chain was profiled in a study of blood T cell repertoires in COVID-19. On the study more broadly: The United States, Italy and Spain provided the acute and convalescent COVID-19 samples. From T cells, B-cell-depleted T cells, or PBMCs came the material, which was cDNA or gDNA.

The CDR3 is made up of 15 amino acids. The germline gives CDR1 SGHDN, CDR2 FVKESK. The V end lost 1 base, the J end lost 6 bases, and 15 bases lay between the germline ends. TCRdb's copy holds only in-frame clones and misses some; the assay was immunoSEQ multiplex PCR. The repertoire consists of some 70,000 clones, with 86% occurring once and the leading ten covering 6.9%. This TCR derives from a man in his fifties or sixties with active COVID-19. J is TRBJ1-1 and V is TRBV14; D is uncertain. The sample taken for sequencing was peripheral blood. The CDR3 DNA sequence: TGTGCCAGCAGCCAAGTAACCATCACTCGGGCTGAAGCTTTCTTT. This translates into CASSQVTITRAEAFF.